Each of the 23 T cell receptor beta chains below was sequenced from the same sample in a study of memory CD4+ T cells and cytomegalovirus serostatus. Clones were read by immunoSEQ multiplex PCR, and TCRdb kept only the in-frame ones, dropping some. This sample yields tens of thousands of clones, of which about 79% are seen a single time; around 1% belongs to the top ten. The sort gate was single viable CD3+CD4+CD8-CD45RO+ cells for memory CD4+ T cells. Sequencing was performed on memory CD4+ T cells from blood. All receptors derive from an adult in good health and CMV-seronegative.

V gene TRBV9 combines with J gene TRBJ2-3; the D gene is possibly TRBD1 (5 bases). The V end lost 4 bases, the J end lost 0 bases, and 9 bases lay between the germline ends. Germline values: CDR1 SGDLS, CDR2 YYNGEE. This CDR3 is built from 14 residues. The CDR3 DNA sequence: TGTGCCAGCAGCTTTAGACAGAGCACAGATACGCAGTATTTT. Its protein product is CASSFRQSTDTQYF.

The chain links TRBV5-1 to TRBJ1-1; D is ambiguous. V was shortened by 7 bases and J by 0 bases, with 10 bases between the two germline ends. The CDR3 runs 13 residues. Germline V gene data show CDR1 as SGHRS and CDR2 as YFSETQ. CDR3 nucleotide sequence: TGCGCCAGCCACTACGAGATGAACACTGAAGCTTTCTTT. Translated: CASHYEMNTEAFF.

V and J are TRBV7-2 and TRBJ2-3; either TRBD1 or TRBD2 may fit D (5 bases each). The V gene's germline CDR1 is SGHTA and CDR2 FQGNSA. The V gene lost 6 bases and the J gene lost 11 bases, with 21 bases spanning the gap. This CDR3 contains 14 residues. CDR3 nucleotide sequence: TGTGCCAGCAGACCAAGACTGGGGGTTCCCAGGCAGTATTTT. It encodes CASRPRLGVPRQYF. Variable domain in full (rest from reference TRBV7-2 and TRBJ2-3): GAGVSQSPSNKVTEKGKDVELRCDPISGHTALYWYRQSLGQGLEFLIYFQGNSAPDKSGLPSDRFSAERTGGSVSTLTIQRTQQEDSAVYLCASRPRLGVPRQYFGPGTRLTVL.

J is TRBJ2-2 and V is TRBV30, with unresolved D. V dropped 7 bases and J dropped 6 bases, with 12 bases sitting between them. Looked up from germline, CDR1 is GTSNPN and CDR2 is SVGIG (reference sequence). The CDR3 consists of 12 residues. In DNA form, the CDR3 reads TGTGCCTTCGGACGTCTAGCCGGGGAGCTGTTTTTT. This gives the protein CAFGRLAGELFF. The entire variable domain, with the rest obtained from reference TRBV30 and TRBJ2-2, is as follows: SQTIHQWPATLVQPVGSPLSLECTVEGTSNPNLYWYRQAAGRGLQLLFYSVGIGQISSEVPQNLSASRPQDRQFILSSKKLLLSDSGFYLCAFGRLAGELFFGEGSRLTVL.

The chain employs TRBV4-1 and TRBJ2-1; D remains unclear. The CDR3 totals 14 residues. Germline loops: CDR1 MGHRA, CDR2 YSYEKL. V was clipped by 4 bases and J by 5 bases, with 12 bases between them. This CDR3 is CASSRQSRDNEQFF. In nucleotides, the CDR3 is TGCGCCAGCAGCCGCCAGAGTAGGGACAATGAGCAGTTCTTC.

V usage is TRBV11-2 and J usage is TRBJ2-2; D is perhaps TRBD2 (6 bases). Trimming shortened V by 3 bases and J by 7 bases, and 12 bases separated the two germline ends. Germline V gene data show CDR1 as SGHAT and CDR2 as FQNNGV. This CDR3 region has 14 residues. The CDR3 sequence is CASSLEGSVGELFF. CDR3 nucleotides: TGTGCCAGCAGCTTGGAGGGGTCAGTCGGGGAGCTGTTTTTT. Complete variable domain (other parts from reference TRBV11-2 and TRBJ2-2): EAGVAQSPRYKIIEKRQSVAFWCNPISGHATLYWYQQILGQGPKLLIQFQNNGVVDDSQLPKDRFSAERLKGVDSTLKIQPAKLEDSAVYLCASSLEGSVGELFFGEGSRLTVL.

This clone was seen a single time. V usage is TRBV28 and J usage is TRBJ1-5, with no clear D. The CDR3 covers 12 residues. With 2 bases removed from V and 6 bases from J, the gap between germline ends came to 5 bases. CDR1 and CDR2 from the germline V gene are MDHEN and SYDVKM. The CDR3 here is CASSLNIQPQHF. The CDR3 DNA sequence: TGTGCCAGCAGTTTAAATATTCAGCCCCAGCATTTT.

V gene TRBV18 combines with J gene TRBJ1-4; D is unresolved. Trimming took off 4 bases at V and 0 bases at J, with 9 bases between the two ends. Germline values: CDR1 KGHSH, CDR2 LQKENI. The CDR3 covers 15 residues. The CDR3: CASSRAAATNEKLFF. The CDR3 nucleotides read TGTGCCAGCTCACGGGCGGCCGCAACTAATGAAAAACTGTTTTTT. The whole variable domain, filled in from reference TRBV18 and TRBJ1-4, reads NAGVMQNPRHLVRRRGQEARLRCSPMKGHSHVYWYRQLPEEGLKFMVYLQKENIIDESGMPKERFSAEFPKEGPSILRIQQVVRGDSAAYFCASSRAAATNEKLFFGSGTQLSVL.

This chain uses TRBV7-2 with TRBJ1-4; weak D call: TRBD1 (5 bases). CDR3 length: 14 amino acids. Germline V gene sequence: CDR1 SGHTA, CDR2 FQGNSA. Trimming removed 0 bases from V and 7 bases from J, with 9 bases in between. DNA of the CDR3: TGTGCCAGCAGCTTAGCCGGGGCTGGTGAAAAACTGTTTTTT. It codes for CASSLAGAGEKLFF.

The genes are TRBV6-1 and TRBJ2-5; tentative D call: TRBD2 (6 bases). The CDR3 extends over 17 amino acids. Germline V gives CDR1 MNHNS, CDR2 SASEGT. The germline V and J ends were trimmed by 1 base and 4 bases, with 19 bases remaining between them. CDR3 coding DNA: TGTGCCAGCAGTGAAGAGGTTAGCGGAGTCGAAAGAGAGACCCAGTACTTC. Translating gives CASSEEVSGVERETQYF.

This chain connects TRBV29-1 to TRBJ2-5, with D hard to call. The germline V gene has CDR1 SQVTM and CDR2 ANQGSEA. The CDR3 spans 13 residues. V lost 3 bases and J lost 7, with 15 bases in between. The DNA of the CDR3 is TGCAGCGTTGATTTTTCGGTGTCCGGGACCCAGTACTTC. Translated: CSVDFSVSGTQYF.

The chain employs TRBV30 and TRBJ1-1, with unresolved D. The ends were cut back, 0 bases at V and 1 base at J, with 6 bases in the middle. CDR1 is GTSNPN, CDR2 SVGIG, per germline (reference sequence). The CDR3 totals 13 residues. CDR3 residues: CAWSVRGNTEAFF. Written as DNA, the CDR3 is TGTGCCTGGAGTGTACGGGGGAACACTGAAGCTTTCTTT.

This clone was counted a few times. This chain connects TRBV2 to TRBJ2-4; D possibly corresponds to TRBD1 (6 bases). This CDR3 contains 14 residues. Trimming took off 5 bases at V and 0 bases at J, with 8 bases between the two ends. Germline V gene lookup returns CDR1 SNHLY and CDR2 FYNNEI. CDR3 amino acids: CASSTGLAKNIQYF. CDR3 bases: TGTGCCAGCAGTACAGGGCTAGCCAAAAACATTCAGTACTTC.

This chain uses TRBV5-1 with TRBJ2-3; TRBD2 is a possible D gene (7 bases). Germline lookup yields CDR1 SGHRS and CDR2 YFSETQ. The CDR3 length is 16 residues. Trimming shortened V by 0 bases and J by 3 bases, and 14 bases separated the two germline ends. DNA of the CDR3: TGCGCCAGCAGCTTGGCCGGAGGGGGGGGGACAGATACGCAGTATTTT. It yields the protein CASSLAGGGGTDTQYF.

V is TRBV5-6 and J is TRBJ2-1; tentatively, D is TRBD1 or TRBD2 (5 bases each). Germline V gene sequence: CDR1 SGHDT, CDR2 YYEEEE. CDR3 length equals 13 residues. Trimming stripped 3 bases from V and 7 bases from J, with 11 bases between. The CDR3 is CASSWDRLNEQFF. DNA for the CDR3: TGTGCCAGCAGCTGGGACCGGCTGAATGAGCAGTTCTTC.

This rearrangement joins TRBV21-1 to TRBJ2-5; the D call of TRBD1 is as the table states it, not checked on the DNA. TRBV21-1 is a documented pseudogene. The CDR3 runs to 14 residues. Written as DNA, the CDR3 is TGTGCCAGCGAGCAGGGGGCTAATGAAGAGACCCAGTACTTC. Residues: CASEQGANEETQYF.

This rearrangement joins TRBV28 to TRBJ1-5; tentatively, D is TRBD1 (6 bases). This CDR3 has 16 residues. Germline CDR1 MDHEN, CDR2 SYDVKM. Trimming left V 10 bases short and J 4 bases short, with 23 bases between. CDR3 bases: TGTGCCACCGCGGCCTCTCAGGGGCTGGGAAATCAGCCCCAGCATTTT. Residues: CATAASQGLGNQPQHF. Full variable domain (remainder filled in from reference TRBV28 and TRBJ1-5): DVKVTQSSRYLVKRTGEKVFLECVQDMDHENMFWYRQDPGLGLRLIYFSYDVKMKEKGDIPEGYSVSREKKERFSLILESASTNQTSMYLCATAASQGLGNQPQHFGDGTRLSIL.

The DNA of the CDR3 is TGTGCCAGTACCTCCCCGGGACGGAAGAACACTGAAGCTTTCTTT. Amino acid sequence: CASTSPGRKNTEAFF. The chain employs TRBV19 and TRBJ1-1; possible D gene TRBD1, 5 bases. The V gene's germline CDR1 is LNHDA and CDR2 SQIVND (reference sequence). V lost 7 bases, J lost 1 base, and 16 bases lay in between. The CDR3 runs to 15 residues.

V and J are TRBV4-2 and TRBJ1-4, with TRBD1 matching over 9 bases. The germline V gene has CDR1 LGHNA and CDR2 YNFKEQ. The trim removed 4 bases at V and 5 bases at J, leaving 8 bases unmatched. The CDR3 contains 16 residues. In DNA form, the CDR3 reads TGTGCCAGCAGCCCAAAGGGCGGACAGGGGAATGAAAAACTGTTTTTT. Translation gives CASSPKGGQGNEKLFF.

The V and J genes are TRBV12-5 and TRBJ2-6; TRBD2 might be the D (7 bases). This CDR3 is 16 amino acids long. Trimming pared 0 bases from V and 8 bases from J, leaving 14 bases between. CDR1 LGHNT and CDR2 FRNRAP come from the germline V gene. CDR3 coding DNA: TGTGCTAGTGGTTTGGTATTAGGGGGGGCGACCAACGTCCTGACTTTC. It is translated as CASGLVLGGATNVLTF.

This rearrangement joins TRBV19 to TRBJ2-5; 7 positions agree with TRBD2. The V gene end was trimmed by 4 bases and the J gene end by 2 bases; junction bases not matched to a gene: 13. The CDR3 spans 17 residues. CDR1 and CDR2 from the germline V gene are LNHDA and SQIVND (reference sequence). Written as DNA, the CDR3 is TGTGCCAGTAGTACGACTTACGGGGGGAAAATTCAAGAGACCCAGTACTTC. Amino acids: CASSTTYGGKIQETQYF.

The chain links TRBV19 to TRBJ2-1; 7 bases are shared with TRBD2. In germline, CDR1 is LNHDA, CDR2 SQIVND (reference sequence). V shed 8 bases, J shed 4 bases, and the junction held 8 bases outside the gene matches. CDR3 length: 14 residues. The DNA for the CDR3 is TGTGCCAGTCAACCGGGGAGGGGATACAATGAGCAGTTCTTC. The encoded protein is CASQPGRGYNEQFF.

CDR3 nucleotide sequence: TGTGCCAGTAGTATCCTCCAAAACACCGGGGAGCTGTTTTTT. Translating gives CASSILQNTGELFF. The rearrangement links TRBV19 to TRBJ2-2; D unresolved. Trimming shortened V by 3 bases and J by 2 bases, and 7 bases separated the two germline ends. This CDR3 contains 14 residues. Germline V gene sequence: CDR1 LNHDA, CDR2 SQIVND (reference sequence).